Listed here are 10 T cell receptor beta chains from one sample, sequenced in a study of shared clonotypes between healthy human individuals. TCRdb's copy holds only in-frame clones and misses some; the assay was immunoSEQ multiplex PCR. Among approximately 460,000 clones listed, around 77% were seen once. The sequencing sample was made of PBMCs. The receptors shown here come from a woman in her forties in good health. Some clones in this sample may be carry-over from other donors' samples.

This clone was counted at least ten times. This sample also contains other DNA sequences that code for the same CDR3. V is TRBV6-6 and J is TRBJ1-5; D unresolved. CDR3 size: 16 residues. Trimming removed 2 bases from V and 0 bases from J, with 11 bases in between. The germline gives CDR1 MNHNY, CDR2 SVGAGI (reference sequence). CDR3 sequence: CASSYGSIYSNQPQHF. CDR3 bases: TGTGCCAGCAGTTACGGCTCGATTTATAGCAATCAGCCCCAGCATTTT.

V and J are TRBV15 and TRBJ2-5; no firm D call. V lost 0 bases and J 4 bases, leaving 18 bases between the germline ends. The V gene's germline CDR1 is LNHNV and CDR2 YYDKDF (reference sequence). This CDR3 is built from 17 residues. The CDR3 protein is CATSRDNGTVTIETQYF. In nucleotides, the CDR3 is TGTGCCACCAGCAGAGATAATGGTACAGTCACGATAGAGACCCAGTACTTC.

This clone was recorded many times. This chain links TRBV6-6 with TRBJ1-1, with a weak D call TRBD1 (5 bases). Per the germline V gene, CDR1 is MNHNY and CDR2 is SVGAGI (reference sequence). The CDR3 sequence is 13 residues long. V was clipped by 10 bases and J by 1 base, with 13 bases between them. The CDR3 coding sequence is TGTGCCATTCGACAGCCCCAGAACACTGAAGCTTTCTTT. Encoded protein: CAIRQPQNTEAFF.

This rearrangement joins TRBV6-5 to TRBJ2-5, with D perhaps matching TRBD2 (6 bases). Judging by the DNA end, TRBJ2-7 fits better; the J call may be wrong. This CDR3 contains 15 residues. CDR1 is MNHEY, CDR2 SVGAGI, per germline. The CDR3, as DNA: TGTGCCAGCAGTTACTCGGGGACTGGGTCCTACGAGCAGTACTTC. This codes for CASSYSGTGSYEQYF.

This clone was picked up a small number of times. The genes are TRBV7-3 and TRBJ2-5; 14 nucleotides match TRBD2. This CDR3 has 17 amino acids. With V trimmed by 3 bases and J by 4 bases, 7 bases remained unmatched. CDR1 is SGHTA and CDR2 is FQGTGA in the germline V gene. The CDR3 sequence: CASSLGTSGRDGETQYF. The CDR3 DNA follows: TGTGCCAGCAGCTTGGGGACTAGCGGGAGAGATGGAGAGACCCAGTACTTC.

The chain carries TRBV7-2 and TRBJ2-1; D call uncertain. This CDR3 has 13 amino acids. The V end was cut by 3 bases, the J end by 4 bases, with 7 bases between. CDR1 is SGHTA and CDR2 is FQGNSA in the germline V gene. The CDR3 is CASSLTAYNEQFF. The CDR3 DNA reads as TGTGCCAGCAGCTTGACGGCTTACAATGAGCAGTTCTTC.

This clone was picked up one time. The rearrangement joins TRBV5-4 to TRBJ1-4, with TRBD1 identical over 10 bases. The V and J ends lost 3 bases and 2 bases, in that order; junction bases with no gene match: 1. There are 15 residues in the CDR3. Germline values: CDR1 SGHNT, CDR2 YYREEE (reference sequence). CDR3 coding DNA: TGTGCCAGCAGCTGGGGACAGGGGACTAATGAAAAACTGTTTTTT. Protein: CASSWGQGTNEKLFF.

This sequence joins TRBV7-9 and TRBJ2-2, with no clear D. The CDR3 consists of 13 residues. Germline V gene sequence: CDR1 SEHNR, CDR2 FQNEAQ (reference sequence). V was pared by 3 bases and J by 7 bases, with 9 bases between. The DNA for the CDR3 is TGTGCCAGCAGCTTTCAGCGCGGCGGGGAGCTGTTTTTT. This gives the protein CASSFQRGGELFF.

The rearrangement uses TRBV4-3 and TRBJ2-7, with D perhaps matching TRBD2 (5 bases). This CDR3 region has 16 residues. Deletions cut 1 base from V and 4 bases from J, with 17 bases between. CDR1 is LGHNA, CDR2 YSLEER, per germline. The DNA for the CDR3 is TGCGCCAGCAGCCAAGGTATAACTAGTGGGAGTTACGAGCAGTACTTC. Protein: CASSQGITSGSYEQYF.

This chain links TRBV4-1 with TRBJ2-7, with TRBD2 matching 7 bases. Trimming cost V 4 bases and J 1 base; bases outside gene matches: 16. The CDR3 runs to 18 residues. In germline, CDR1 is MGHRA, CDR2 YSYEKL. The CDR3 loop is CASSLRPRSGGTSYEQYF. CDR3 in DNA: TGCGCCAGCAGCCTCCGACCCAGATCCGGGGGGACTTCCTACGAGCAGTACTTC.